These T cell receptor beta chains were read from a single sample in a study of a mutant IDH1 vaccine in newly diagnosed glioma. For these receptors, no antigen is known. Data came from immunoSEQ multiplex PCR; TCRdb stores just in-frame clones and leaves some out. The profile shows about 94,000 clones, roughly 89% of them singletons. Here the sequenced sample was PBMCs, taken from a glioma patient whose treatment included an IDH1 peptide vaccine. Source of these receptors: a woman between 50 and 59 years old with glioma. Each CDR3 is given with its conserved first and last residue. A D gene is named only where the DNA matches it firmly. The size entry is marked missing in some rows and otherwise reads once, few, many or a size class.

j_call v_call d_call cdr3_length clone_size cdr3_aa cdr3_nt
TRBJ2-3 TRBV12-5 TRBD2 15 . CASGLEGLATDTQYF TGTGCTAGTGGTTTGGAAGGACTAGCGACAGATACGCAGTATTTT
TRBJ2-7 TRBV6-1 TRBD2 14 . CASSISGRPYEQYF TGTGCCAGCAGTATCAGCGGGAGGCCATACGAGCAGTACTTC
TRBJ1-1 TRBV28 TRBD1 14 . CASSQTGTSGEAFF TGTGCCAGCAGTCAGACAGGGACGTCTGGCGAAGCTTTCTTT
TRBJ2-7 TRBV19 TRBD1 13 . CASSEPGGHEQYF TGTGCCAGTAGTGAACCAGGGGGACACGAGCAGTACTTC
TRBJ2-1 TRBV5-8 TRBD2 13 once CASNNGRADEQFF TGTGCCAGCAATAACGGGAGGGCGGATGAGCAGTTCTTC
TRBJ1-5 TRBV6-5 . 14 few CATSTGFYNQPQHF TGTGCCACCAGCACAGGGTTTTACAATCAGCCCCAGCATTTT
TRBJ1-3 TRBV5-1 . 13 few CASREDSGNTIYF TGCGCCAGCCGGGAGGACTCTGGAAACACCATATATTTT
TRBJ2-1 TRBV20-1 . 11 . CSARGNNEQFF TGCAGTGCTCGGGGAAACAATGAGCAGTTCTTC
TRBJ1-2 TRBV5-1 . 12 . CASSGGRDGYTF TGCGCCAGCAGCGGGGGGCGGGATGGCTACACCTTC
TRBJ1-2 TRBV5-4 . 12 . CASSSGTRGYTF TGTGCCAGCAGCTCCGGGACAAGAGGCTACACCTTC
TRBJ1-2 TRBV6-5 . 14 . CASSNGYTNYGYTF TGTGCCAGCAGCAACGGATATACTAACTATGGCTACACCTTC
TRBJ2-2 TRBV12-5 TRBD2 15 . CASGTGLAGAGELFF TGTGCTAGTGGTACCGGACTAGCGGGAGCCGGGGAGCTGTTTTTT
TRBJ1-1 TRBV4-1 . 11 few CASGRDTEAFF TGCGCCAGCGGGAGGGATACTGAAGCTTTCTTT
TRBJ2-1 TRBV9 . 14 . CASSQTDYYNEQFF TGTGCCAGCAGCCAAACCGACTACTACAATGAGCAGTTCTTC
TRBJ1-6 TRBV7-9 . 12 . CASSSGYSPLHF TGTGCCAGCAGCTCAGGATATTCACCCCTCCACTTT
TRBJ1-1 TRBV6-1 . 13 few CASSDGMYTEAFF TGTGCCAGCAGTGATGGGATGTACACTGAAGCTTTCTTT
TRBJ2-5 TRBV5-1 TRBD2 13 . CASSLGLAGEQYF TGCGCCAGCAGCCTGGGACTAGCGGGGGAGCAGTACTTC
TRBJ2-7 TRBV6-1 . 14 once CASRSRGATYEQYF TGTGCCAGCAGGTCGCGAGGGGCGACCTACGAGCAGTACTTC
TRBJ1-4 TRBV5-6 TRBD1 14 . CASSQTGAGEKLFF TGTGCCAGCAGCCAAACAGGGGCAGGTGAAAAACTGTTTTTT
TRBJ2-3 TRBV7-3 TRBD2 15 . CASSPYSGALDTQYF TGTGCCAGCAGCCCCTACAGCGGGGCCTTGGATACGCAGTATTTT
TRBJ2-1 TRBV9 TRBD2 15 . CASTGGGRAHNEQFF TGTGCCAGCACGGGGGGCGGGAGGGCCCACAATGAGCAGTTCTTC
TRBJ2-7 TRBV7-9 . 13 once CASSFPGLYEQYF TGTGCCAGCAGCTTCCCGGGGCTCTACGAGCAGTACTTC
TRBJ2-7 TRBV6-5 TRBD1 13 . CASSYGQVSEQYF TGTGCCAGCAGCTACGGACAGGTTAGCGAGCAGTACTTC
TRBJ2-2 TRBV7-8 TRBD2 20 . CASSLRLAGGLKRLSGELFF TGTGCCAGCAGCTTACGCCTAGCGGGAGGCTTAAAGCGGTTGTCCGGGGAGCTGTTTTTT